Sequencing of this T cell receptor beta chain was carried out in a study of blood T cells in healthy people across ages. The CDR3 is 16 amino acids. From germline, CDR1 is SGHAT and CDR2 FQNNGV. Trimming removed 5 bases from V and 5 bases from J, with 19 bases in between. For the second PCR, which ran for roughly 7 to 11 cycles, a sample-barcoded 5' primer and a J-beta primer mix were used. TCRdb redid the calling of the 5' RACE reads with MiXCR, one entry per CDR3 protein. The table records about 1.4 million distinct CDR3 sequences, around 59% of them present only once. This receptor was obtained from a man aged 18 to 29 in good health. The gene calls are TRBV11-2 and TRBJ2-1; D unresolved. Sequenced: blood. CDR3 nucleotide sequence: TGTGCCAGCAGCCCCCCCGGACCCCGACCGAACAATGAGCAGTTCTTC. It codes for CASSPPGPRPNNEQFF. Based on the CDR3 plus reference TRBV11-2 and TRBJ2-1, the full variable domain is EAGVAQSPRYKIIEKRQSVAFWCNPISGHATLYWYQQILGQGPKLLIQFQNNGVVDDSQLPKDRFSAERLKGVDSTLKIQPAKLEDSAVYLCASSPPGPRPNNEQFFGPGTRLTVL.